Below, 30 T cell receptor beta chains from the same sample are listed, as sequenced in a study of identical twins. One entry per CDR3 protein, called by TCRdb with MiXCR from the 5' RACE reads. The repertoire holds around 510,000 distinct CDR3 sequences, with roughly an eighth as singletons. These same data were also listed under a study on yellow fever vaccine responses in identical twins.

What was sequenced was CD4+ T cells sorted from blood. All receptors come from a young woman in good health.

This clonotype was counted a few times. The rearrangement uses TRBV6-1 and TRBJ1-1; weak D call: TRBD1 (6 bases). Per germline, CDR1 MNHNS and CDR2 SASEGT. The CDR3 length is 13 residues. The V end was cut by 6 bases, the J end by 3 bases, with 11 bases between. CDR3: CASRDPGDTEAFF. CDR3 bases: TGTGCCAGCAGAGACCCAGGGGACACTGAAGCTTTCTTT.

The chain links TRBV5-1 to TRBJ2-1; D is unresolved. Germline V gene sequence: CDR1 SGHRS, CDR2 YFSETQ. Trimming stripped 4 bases from V and 6 bases from J, with 11 bases between. This CDR3 region has 13 residues. This chain's CDR3 is CASSAGTLNEQFF. In nucleotides, the CDR3 is TGCGCCAGCAGCGCAGGCACCCTCAATGAGCAGTTCTTC.

This clonotype was picked up a small number of times. The V and J genes are TRBV6-2 or TRBV6-3 and TRBJ2-7; TRBD1 agrees at 9 bases. V lost 0 bases and J lost 4; bases outside the gene matches: 7. The CDR3 is made up of 16 amino acids. The germline V gene has CDR1 MNHEY and CDR2 SVGEGT. CDR3 region: CASSYSRDRGAYEQYF. The CDR3 nucleotides are TGTGCCAGCAGTTACTCGAGAGACAGGGGGGCTTACGAGCAGTACTTC.

This clonotype was found a few times. The chain combines TRBV20-1 with TRBJ2-7, with TRBD1 as a possible D gene (6 bases). Germline V lookup: CDR1 DFQATT, CDR2 SNEGSKA (reference sequence). Trimming stripped 3 bases from V and 4 bases from J, with 13 bases between. This CDR3 spans 13 amino acids. Here the CDR3 reads CSASAQGRYEQYF. CDR3 in DNA: TGCAGTGCTAGCGCACAGGGTCGTTACGAGCAGTACTTC.

In this sample, this clonotype turned up many times. The chain couples TRBV7-9 to TRBJ2-7, with D hard to call. The CDR3 is 15 residues long. In germline, CDR1 is SEHNR, CDR2 FQNEAQ (reference sequence). Trimming took 0 bases from V and 1 from J, leaving 10 bases between them. The CDR3 DNA sequence: TGTGCCAGCAGCTTAGCGGTGTCCGTTTCCTACGAGCAGTACTTC. It is translated as CASSLAVSVSYEQYF.

This clonotype has more than one count but fewer than ten. The J gene is TRBJ2-7, the V gene TRBV12-3 or TRBV12-4; weak D call: TRBD2 (5 bases). This CDR3 comprises 16 residues. V was pared by 3 bases and J by 0 bases, with 15 bases between. The CDR3 DNA is TGTGCCAGCAGTTTCTCTGGCGGGTTGAGCTCCTACGAGCAGTACTTC. It specifies CASSFSGGLSSYEQYF.

The table lists this clonotype with many counts. This chain joins TRBV27 and TRBJ2-7, with D perhaps matching TRBD1 or TRBD2 (6 bases each). Germline V CDR1 and CDR2: MNHEY, SMNVEV (reference sequence). Trimming pared 4 bases from V and 4 bases from J, leaving 14 bases between. The CDR3 runs 14 residues. The CDR3: CASSSRPGAYEQYF. Written as DNA, the CDR3 is TGTGCCAGCAGTTCCAGACCGGGGGCGTACGAGCAGTACTTC.

The chain carries TRBV7-2 and TRBJ1-1; D perhaps matches TRBD1 (6 bases). Germline values: CDR1 SGHTA, CDR2 FQGNSA. V was shortened by 7 bases and J by 6 bases, with 18 bases between the two germline ends. CDR3 size: 14 residues. CDR3 residues: CASTTYSQGAEAFF. DNA of the CDR3: TGTGCCAGCACCACTTATTCACAGGGCGCTGAAGCTTTCTTT.

This clonotype has ten or more counts. J is TRBJ2-1 and V is TRBV7-9, with 10 bases lining up with TRBD2. This CDR3 is built from 13 residues. Germline assignment: CDR1 SEHNR and CDR2 FQNEAQ (reference sequence). Trimming at V came to 1 base and at J to 15 bases, leaving 6 bases not matched to a gene. The CDR3 protein is CASSLELAGHRFF. CDR3 nucleotides: TGTGCCAGCAGCTTAGAACTAGCGGGGCATAGGTTCTTC. The full variable domain, rest sourced from reference TRBV7-9 and TRBJ2-1, is DTGVSQNPRHKITKRGQNVTFRCDPISEHNRLYWYRQTLGQGPEFLTYFQNEAQLEKSRLLSDRFSAERPKGSFSTLEIQRTEQGDSAMYLCASSLELAGHRFFGPGTRLTVL.

This clonotype was counted between two and nine times. The rearrangement uses TRBV6-1 and TRBJ2-7; tentative D call: TRBD1 (6 bases). The CDR3 is 16 amino acids. Germline loops: CDR1 MNHNS, CDR2 SASEGT. Deletions cut 5 bases from V and 2 bases from J, with 19 bases between. CDR3 protein: CASSPWTVGAAYEQYF. As DNA, the CDR3 is TGTGCCAGCAGTCCCTGGACAGTCGGGGCCGCCTACGAGCAGTACTTC.

This clonotype has a count of ten or more. The chain links TRBV27 to TRBJ1-5; 8 positions match TRBD1. Germline V gives CDR1 MNHEY, CDR2 SMNVEV (reference sequence). The CDR3 sequence is 16 residues long. Unmatched junction bases numbered 7, after V lost 6 bases and J lost 0 bases. CDR3 protein: CASSSGQGTSNQPQHF. The CDR3, as DNA: TGTGCCAGCAGCTCCGGACAGGGAACTAGCAATCAGCCCCAGCATTTT.

This clonotype turned up a few times. The V gene is TRBV27, the J gene TRBJ2-2, with TRBD1 matching over 11 bases. V was clipped by 5 bases and J by 7 bases; unmatched bases: 6. The CDR3 totals 15 residues. Looked up from germline, CDR1 is MNHEY and CDR2 is SMNVEV (reference sequence). The chain's CDR3 is CASSPGQGAVGELFF. Here the CDR3 DNA reads TGTGCCAGCAGTCCCGGACAGGGGGCCGTCGGGGAGCTGTTTTTT.

Only one count was recorded for this clonotype. The chain has TRBV5-6 and TRBJ2-5, with D unclear. The CDR3 contains 16 residues. The germline V gene has CDR1 SGHDT and CDR2 YYEEEE. Trimming left V 3 bases short and J 5 bases short, with 20 bases between. CDR3: CASSYLFQKGQETQYF. The CDR3 coding sequence is TGTGCCAGCAGCTACTTGTTTCAGAAAGGTCAGGAGACCCAGTACTTC.

This clonotype has ten or more counts. V usage is TRBV12-3 or TRBV12-4 and J usage is TRBJ2-7; 7 bases match TRBD2. V shed 2 bases and J 3 bases; nucleotides not matched to a gene: 10. The CDR3 extends over 16 amino acids. The DNA for the CDR3 is TGTGCCAGCAGTTTACGGGCGCCTAGCGGCGTCTACGAGCAGTACTTC. This encodes CASSLRAPSGVYEQYF.

The chain recombines TRBV10-1 with TRBJ2-5; D is ambiguous. Trimming took 0 bases from V and 4 from J, leaving 18 bases between them. The germline V gene has CDR1 WNHNN and CDR2 SYGVQD (reference sequence). The CDR3 sequence is 17 residues long. DNA of the CDR3: TGCGCCAGCAGTGAGTCGATTTGTGACATTTCCGGAGAGACCCAGTACTTC. It specifies CASSESICDISGETQYF.

A few counts support this clonotype. V and J are TRBV29-1 and TRBJ1-3, with D maybe TRBD1 (5 bases). The CDR3 runs 13 residues. In germline, CDR1 is SQVTM, CDR2 ANQGSEA. V lost 7 bases, J lost 1 base, and 11 bases lay in between. CDR3 sequence: CSAGGGSGNTIYF. As DNA, the CDR3 is TGCAGCGCCGGGGGGGGATCTGGAAACACCATATATTTT.

This clonotype was observed a handful of times. The genes are TRBV6-1 and TRBJ2-5; TRBD1 aligns across 12 bases. The V and J ends lost 5 bases and 5 bases, in that order; junction bases with no gene match: 6. The germline gives CDR1 MNHNS, CDR2 SASEGT. This CDR3 has 15 amino acids. The CDR3 is CASSRRDRGPETQYF. Here the CDR3 DNA reads TGTGCCAGCAGTAGACGGGACAGGGGGCCGGAGACCCAGTACTTC.

The V gene is TRBV6-1, the J gene TRBJ1-2; TRBD1 matches at 10 bases. The CDR3 sequence is 18 residues long. Looked up from germline, CDR1 is MNHNS and CDR2 is SASEGT. The junction had 19 bases not matched to a gene; V was cut back by 6 bases and J by 6 bases. The CDR3 protein is CASSPRTGGRGRVDGYTF. DNA of the CDR3: TGTGCCAGCAGCCCCCGGACAGGGGGTAGAGGCAGAGTAGATGGCTACACCTTC.

This clonotype was seen only a few times. The chain recombines TRBV10-1 with TRBJ1-6; possible D gene TRBD1, 5 bases. Germline assignment: CDR1 WNHNN and CDR2 SYGVQD (reference sequence). The V end was cut by 0 bases, the J end by 10 bases, with 7 bases between. The CDR3 totals 13 residues. CDR3 sequence reads: CASSESGESPLHF. The CDR3 DNA reads as TGCGCCAGCAGTGAGTCGGGGGAATCACCCCTCCACTTT.

In this sample, this clonotype turned up a few times. V is TRBV7-2 and J is TRBJ2-3; 8 positions match TRBD2. Germline-derived CDR1 and CDR2 are SGHTA and FQGNSA. Unmatched junction bases numbered 3, after V lost 1 base and J lost 0 bases. The CDR3 length is 16 residues. The DNA of the CDR3 is TGTGCCAGCAGCTTAGGACTAGCGCTTAGCACAGATACGCAGTATTTT. Amino acid sequence: CASSLGLALSTDTQYF. The full variable domain, its missing parts supplied by reference TRBV7-2 and TRBJ2-3, is GAGVSQSPSNKVTEKGKDVELRCDPISGHTALYWYRQSLGQGLEFLIYFQGNSAPDKSGLPSDRFSAERTGGSVSTLTIQRTQQEDSAVYLCASSLGLALSTDTQYFGPGTRLTVL.

The chain uses TRBV20-1 and TRBJ2-3; TRBD2 aligns across 14 bases. Germline values: CDR1 DFQATT, CDR2 SNEGSKA (reference sequence). The CDR3 runs to 16 residues. V was clipped by 2 bases and J by 4 bases; unmatched bases: 5. CDR3 in amino acids: CSARRTSGGRADTQYF. For the CDR3, the DNA is TGCAGTGCTAGACGGACTAGCGGGGGGCGAGCAGATACGCAGTATTTT.

This clonotype was detected many times. The CDR3, as DNA: TGTGCCACCAGCAGAGAACTTACAGGGACCTACGAGCAGTACTTC. It translates to CATSRELTGTYEQYF. The chain recombines TRBV15 with TRBJ2-7; D may be TRBD1 (6 bases). The V gene's germline CDR1 is LNHNV and CDR2 YYDKDF (reference sequence). Trimming shortened V by 0 bases and J by 2 bases, and 11 bases separated the two germline ends. This CDR3 contains 15 residues.

In its sample, this clonotype was seen once. The CDR3 region is CASSSRTGEGTGELFF. CDR3 nucleotide sequence: TGTGCCAGCTCATCGCGGACAGGGGAAGGAACCGGGGAGCTGTTTTTT. The chain is built from TRBV18 and TRBJ2-2, with 9 bases lining up with TRBD1. The V gene's germline CDR1 is KGHSH and CDR2 LQKENI. The CDR3 sequence is 16 residues long. J lost 5 bases, V lost 5 bases, and 9 bases had no gene match. Full variable domain (outside the CDR3, taken from reference TRBV18 and TRBJ2-2): NAGVMQNPRHLVRRRGQEARLRCSPMKGHSHVYWYRQLPEEGLKFMVYLQKENIIDESGMPKERFSAEFPKEGPSILRIQQVVRGDSAAYFCASSSRTGEGTGELFFGEGSRLTVL.

This clonotype was recorded a few times. The chain couples TRBV24-1 to TRBJ2-7; 9 nucleotides agree with TRBD2. J lost 3 bases, V lost 5 bases, and 7 bases had no gene match. Germline loops: CDR1 KGHDR, CDR2 SFDVKD. The CDR3 totals 15 residues. CDR3 in amino acids: CATSASLAGFYEQYF. CDR3 nucleotides: TGTGCCACCAGTGCTAGTCTAGCGGGATTCTACGAGCAGTACTTC.

This chain links TRBV3-1 with TRBJ2-2; D perhaps matches TRBD2 (6 bases). This CDR3 is 14 amino acids long. Germline V gene lookup returns CDR1 LGHDT and CDR2 YNNKEL (reference sequence). V lost 4 bases and J lost 5, with 11 bases in between. For the CDR3, the DNA is TGTGCCAGCAGCCCGTGGGGGGAGACCGGGGAGCTGTTTTTT. This gives the protein CASSPWGETGELFF.

The genes are TRBV7-8 and TRBJ2-5; 11 nucleotides line up with TRBD2. Unmatched junction bases numbered 10, after V lost 5 bases and J lost 5 bases. CDR1 and CDR2 from the germline V gene are SGHVS and FQNEAQ. This CDR3 has 16 amino acids. CDR3 sequence: CASSRLRLAGMETQYF. The CDR3 DNA is TGTGCCAGCAGCCGTCTTCGACTAGCGGGAATGGAGACCCAGTACTTC.

V usage is TRBV7-6 and J usage is TRBJ1-5; D call uncertain. Trimming shortened V by 0 bases and J by 4 bases, and 4 bases separated the two germline ends. Germline V gene data show CDR1 as SGHVS and CDR2 as FNYEAQ. The CDR3 spans 13 residues. The CDR3 is CASSLAANQPQHF. CDR3 DNA sequence: TGTGCCAGCAGCTTAGCCGCTAATCAGCCCCAGCATTTT.

The V call is TRBV6-2 or TRBV6-3, the J call TRBJ1-1, with 7 bases aligning to TRBD1. This CDR3 contains 15 residues. Germline values: CDR1 MNHEY, CDR2 SVGEGT. After removal of 8 bases from V and 0 bases from J, the junction contained 9 bases not matched to a gene. CDR3 coding DNA: TGTGCCAGCGCCGGGACAGACACTATGAACACTGAAGCTTTCTTT. It codes for CASAGTDTMNTEAFF.

A few counts support this clonotype. The V call is TRBV18, the J call TRBJ2-1; 9 positions agree with TRBD1. CDR3 size: 15 residues. CDR1 KGHSH and CDR2 LQKENI come from the germline V gene. Trimming at V came to 10 bases and at J to 6 bases, leaving 13 bases not matched to a gene. CDR3 nucleotide sequence: TGTGCCACCTCCCCCAAGGCGGGACAGGGCAATGAGCAGTTCTTC. Protein sequence: CATSPKAGQGNEQFF. The full variable domain, in which reference TRBV18 and TRBJ2-1 provide the parts outside the CDR3, is NAGVMQNPRHLVRRRGQEARLRCSPMKGHSHVYWYRQLPEEGLKFMVYLQKENIIDESGMPKERFSAEFPKEGPSILRIQQVVRGDSAAYFCATSPKAGQGNEQFFGPGTRLTVL.

This clonotype was seen repeatedly, ten times or more. This sequence joins TRBV5-1 and TRBJ2-7, with 7 bases aligning to TRBD1. Germline V lookup: CDR1 SGHRS, CDR2 YFSETQ. The CDR3 sequence is 14 residues long. Germline trimming cut 4 bases from V and 2 bases from J; bases unmatched to any gene: 6. The CDR3 nucleotides read TGCGCCAGCAGCCCCCAGACAGGGCCCTACGAGCAGTACTTC. Encoded protein: CASSPQTGPYEQYF.